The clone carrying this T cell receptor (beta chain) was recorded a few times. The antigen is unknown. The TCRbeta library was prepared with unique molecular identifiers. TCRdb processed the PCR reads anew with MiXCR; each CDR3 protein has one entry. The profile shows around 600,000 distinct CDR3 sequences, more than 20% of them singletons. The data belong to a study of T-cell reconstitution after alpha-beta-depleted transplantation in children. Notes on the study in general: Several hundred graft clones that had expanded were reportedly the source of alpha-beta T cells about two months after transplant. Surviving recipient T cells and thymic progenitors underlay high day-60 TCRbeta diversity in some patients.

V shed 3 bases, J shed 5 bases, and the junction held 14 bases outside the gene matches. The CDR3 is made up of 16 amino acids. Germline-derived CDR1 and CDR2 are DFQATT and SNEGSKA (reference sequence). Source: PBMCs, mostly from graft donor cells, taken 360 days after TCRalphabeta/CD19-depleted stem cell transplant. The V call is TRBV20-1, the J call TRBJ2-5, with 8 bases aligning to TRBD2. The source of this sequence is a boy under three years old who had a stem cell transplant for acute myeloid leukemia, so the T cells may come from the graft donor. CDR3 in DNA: TGCAGTGCTAGCGCCCCTCCAGCGGGGGTGGAGGAGACCCAGTACTTC. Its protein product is CSASAPPAGVEETQYF.